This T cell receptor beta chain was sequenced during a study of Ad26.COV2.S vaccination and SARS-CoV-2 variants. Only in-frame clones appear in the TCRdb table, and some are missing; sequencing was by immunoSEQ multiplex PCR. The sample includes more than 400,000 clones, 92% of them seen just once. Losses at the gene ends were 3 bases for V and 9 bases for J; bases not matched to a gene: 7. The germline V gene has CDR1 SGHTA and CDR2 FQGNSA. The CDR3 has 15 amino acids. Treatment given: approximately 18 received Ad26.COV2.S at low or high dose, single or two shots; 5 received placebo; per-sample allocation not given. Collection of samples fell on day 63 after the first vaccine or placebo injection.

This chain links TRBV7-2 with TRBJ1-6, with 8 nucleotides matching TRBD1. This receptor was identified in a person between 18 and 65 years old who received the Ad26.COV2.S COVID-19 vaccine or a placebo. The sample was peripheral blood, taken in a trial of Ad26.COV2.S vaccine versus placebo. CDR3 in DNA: TGTGCCAGCAGCTTGCAGGGGGCGGGGGGTTCACCCCTCCACTTT. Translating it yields CASSLQGAGGSPLHF.